The 9 T cell receptor beta chains listed next were all sequenced from one sample in a study of T cell responses to AZD1222 COVID-19 vaccine. Sequenced by immunoSEQ multiplex PCR; TCRdb stores in-frame clones only, minus some. The table has 90,000 to 130,000 clones, approximately 90% seen once. The starting material was peripheral blood, obtained on day 0 of AZD1222 vaccination. The receptors originated from an adult in good health.

The CDR3 reads CSASGVTDSYGYTF. CDR3 DNA sequence: TGCAGTGCTAGTGGCGTCACAGACAGCTATGGCTACACCTTC. V and J are TRBV20-1 and TRBJ1-2; tentative D call: TRBD1 (5 bases). Per germline, CDR1 DFQATT and CDR2 SNEGSKA (reference sequence). The CDR3 sequence is 14 residues long. Trimming cost V 3 bases and J 4 bases, with 15 bases left between them.

About this clone: A read error may produce the germline difference seen at one junction end. V is TRBV7-7 and J is TRBJ2-5; tentative D call: TRBD1 (6 bases). The CDR3 totals 15 residues. Germline assignment: CDR1 SSHAT and CDR2 FNYEAQ (reference sequence). This CDR3 is CASSPRTESRETQYF. The CDR3 nucleotides read TGTGCTAGCAGCCCCCGGACAGAATCAAGGGAGACCCAGTACTTC.

This rearrangement joins TRBV15 to TRBJ1-4; perhaps TRBD1 as D (5 bases). The germline V and J ends were trimmed by 0 bases and 0 bases, with 5 bases remaining between them. CDR1 is LNHNV, CDR2 YYDKDF, per germline (reference sequence). The CDR3 covers 15 residues. The CDR3 DNA is TGTGCCACCAGCAGAGAAGGGGCAACTAATGAAAAACTGTTTTTT. Its protein is CATSREGATNEKLFF.

This clone was detected a few times. This chain connects TRBV7-9 to TRBJ2-5; D is uncertain. The V end was cut by 6 bases, the J end by 3 bases, with 14 bases between. The CDR3 covers 14 residues. The V gene's germline CDR1 is SEHNR and CDR2 FQNEAQ (reference sequence). The CDR3 sequence: CASRKKGPEETQYF. The DNA of the CDR3 is TGTGCCAGCAGGAAGAAGGGCCCTGAAGAGACCCAGTACTTC. Full variable domain (rest looked up from reference TRBV7-9 and TRBJ2-5): DTGVSQNPRHKITKRGQNVTFRCDPISEHNRLYWYRQTLGQGPEFLTYFQNEAQLEKSRLLSDRFSAERPKGSFSTLEIQRTEQGDSAMYLCASRKKGPEETQYFGPGTRLLVL.

The V gene is TRBV5-1, the J gene TRBJ2-2; D unresolved. CDR3 length equals 15 residues. In germline, CDR1 is SGHRS, CDR2 YFSETQ. V was clipped by 1 base and J by 1 base, with 8 bases between them. This CDR3 reads CASSLPRGNTGELFF. CDR3 in DNA: TGCGCCAGCAGCTTGCCTCGCGGGAACACCGGGGAGCTGTTTTTT.

Only one count was recorded for this clone. This chain connects TRBV18 to TRBJ1-1, with D possibly being TRBD1 (5 bases). The CDR3 contains 14 residues. The germline V gene has CDR1 KGHSH and CDR2 LQKENI. The germline V and J ends were trimmed by 4 bases and 4 bases, with 13 bases remaining between them. The CDR3 bases are TGTGCCAGCTCACAAGGCTCTGGGGGCACTGAAGCTTTCTTT. It is translated as CASSQGSGGTEAFF. The full variable domain, its missing parts supplied by reference TRBV18 and TRBJ1-1, is NAGVMQNPRHLVRRRGQEARLRCSPMKGHSHVYWYRQLPEEGLKFMVYLQKENIIDESGMPKERFSAEFPKEGPSILRIQQVVRGDSAAYFCASSQGSGGTEAFFGQGTRLTVV.

The V gene is TRBV28, the J gene TRBJ1-2; D unresolved. Germline loops: CDR1 MDHEN, CDR2 SYDVKM. This CDR3 region has 13 residues. V shed 9 bases and J shed 0 bases, with 11 bases lying between them. In DNA, the CDR3 is TGTGCCAGTACCCAGTCAGCTAACTATGGCTACACCTTC. It encodes CASTQSANYGYTF.

The chain has TRBV6-5 and TRBJ2-7; 8 positions agree with TRBD2. Germline lookup yields CDR1 MNHEY and CDR2 SVGAGI. CDR3 size: 15 residues. The trim removed 4 bases at V and 2 bases at J, leaving 7 bases unmatched. CDR3 protein: CASSLDGRATYEQYF. DNA for the CDR3: TGTGCCAGCAGTTTGGACGGGAGGGCCACCTACGAGCAGTACTTC.

The rearrangement joins TRBV4-1 to TRBJ1-4, with a possible D match to TRBD1 (5 bases). Trimming shortened V by 0 bases and J by 6 bases, and 14 bases separated the two germline ends. Looked up from germline, CDR1 is MGHRA and CDR2 is YSYEKL. The CDR3 runs 16 residues. This CDR3 reads CASSQDGTPVYEKLFF. CDR3 bases: TGCGCCAGCAGCCAAGATGGGACTCCTGTTTATGAAAAACTGTTTTTT.